Listed below are T cell receptor beta chains from one sample, sequenced in a study of blood T cell repertoires in COVID-19. Some clones are missing from TCRdb's copy, which holds only in-frame ones; the method was immunoSEQ multiplex PCR. This sample has 50,000 to 55,000 clones, with over 75% found just once. Source material: peripheral blood. These receptors were taken from a man between 50 and 59 years old with active COVID-19. Both conserved end residues are part of each CDR3. A D gene is named only where the DNA matches it firmly. Where a row states a size, it is once, few, many or the class of an expanded clone; other rows omit it.

CDR3 length,clone size,V gene,J gene,D gene,CDR3 DNA,CDR3 protein
14,NA,TRBV5-4,TRBJ2-7,TRBD2,TGTGCCAGCAGCTTGACTAGCGTTGCCTACGAGCAGTACTTC,CASSLTSVAYEQYF
13,NA,TRBV11-2,TRBJ1-1,TRBD1,TGTGCCAGCAGCTTAGCCAGGGGGATCCAAGCTTTCTTT,CASSLARGIQAFF
15,NA,TRBV5-1,TRBJ2-3,NA,TGCGCCAGCAGCTTGGAGGGAGATGCCACAGATACGCAGTATTTT,CASSLEGDATDTQYF
14,NA,TRBV3-1/TRBV3-2,TRBJ2-3,TRBD2,TGTGCCAGCAGCCGGACTAGCTTGCGAGATACGCAGTATTTT,CASSRTSLRDTQYF
15,once,TRBV10-3,TRBJ1-4,TRBD1,TGTGCCACCGGACAGGGACCCCTCTTGGCTGAAAAACTGTTTTTT,CATGQGPLLAEKLFF
15,NA,TRBV7-2,TRBJ2-7,NA,TGTGCCAGCAGCTTAATGCGGGGGCCCTCCTACGAGCAGTACTTC,CASSLMRGPSYEQYF
12,NA,TRBV19,TRBJ1-3,NA,TGTGCCAGTAGTATTCGGGGAAACACCATATATTTT,CASSIRGNTIYF
12,NA,TRBV2,TRBJ2-1,NA,TGTGCCAGCAGTTTAGCCTATTATGAGCAGTTCTTC,CASSLAYYEQFF
19,once,TRBV9,TRBJ2-3,NA,TGTGCCAGCAGCGTAGGACTGGGGCGAGTTGTTCCCTCCACAGATACGCAGTATTTT,CASSVGLGRVVPSTDTQYF
13,NA,TRBV6-6,TRBJ2-6,NA,TGTGCCAGCACCCCGGGAGGGGCCAACGTCCTGACTTTC,CASTPGGANVLTF
15,NA,TRBV19,TRBJ2-3,TRBD2,TGTGCCAGTAGGAGACTAGCGGGAAGCACAGATACGCAGTATTTT,CASRRLAGSTDTQYF
17,NA,TRBV27,TRBJ1-3,NA,TGTGCCAGCAGTTCCGCGAGGGGGGGATCCTCTGGAAACACCATATATTTT,CASSSARGGSSGNTIYF
15,NA,TRBV29-1,TRBJ1-3,NA,TGCAGCGTTCTCACCAGGGGTAGGACTGGAAACACCATATATTTT,CSVLTRGRTGNTIYF
16,NA,TRBV4-2,TRBJ2-1,TRBD2,TGTGCCAGCAGCCAGCCGGGACTAGCGGGGGGGGATGAGCAGTTCTTC,CASSQPGLAGGDEQFF
13,NA,TRBV5-8,TRBJ1-2,NA,TGTGCCAGCAGCTTTGGGCAGGTCGACGGCTACACCTTC,CASSFGQVDGYTF
16,few,TRBV6-6,TRBJ1-6,TRBD1,TGTGCCAGCAGTCGAACGGGACAGCTATTTGATTCACCCCTCCACTTT,CASSRTGQLFDSPLHF
12,NA,TRBV5-1,TRBJ2-1,NA,TGCGCCAGCAGCTTTAACAGCAATGAGCAGTTCTTC,CASSFNSNEQFF
10,once,TRBV2,TRBJ1-1,NA,TGTGCCAGTCAGTACACTGAAGCTTTCTTT,CASQYTEAFF
15,NA,TRBV5-1,TRBJ2-5,TRBD2,TGCGCCAGCAGAATCATAGCGGGGACTCAAGAGACCCAGTACTTC,CASRIIAGTQETQYF
16,few,TRBV18,TRBJ1-4,TRBD1,TGTGCCAGCTCACCACCGGGACAGGCCCTAGGTGAAAAACTGTTTTTT,CASSPPGQALGEKLFF
17,few,TRBV18,TRBJ1-1,TRBD1,TGTGCCAGCTCACCGCTTCTCCCGGGACAGGGGGAGACTGAAGCTTTCTTT,CASSPLLPGQGETEAFF
14,NA,TRBV21-1,TRBJ2-1,NA,TGTGCCAGCAGTCGACTAGCGGGGGACAATGAGCAGTTCTTC,CASSRLAGDNEQFF
18,NA,TRBV7-9,TRBJ2-6,NA,TGTGCCAGCAGCCCCCCCACAGGGCAAACCTCTGGGGCCAACGTCCTGACTTTC,CASSPPTGQTSGANVLTF
18,NA,TRBV3-1/TRBV3-2,TRBJ2-5,TRBD2,TGTGCCAGCAGCCCTCACCGGACTAGCGGGTCCTACCAAGAGACCCAGTACTTC,CASSPHRTSGSYQETQYF
15,once,TRBV5-6,TRBJ2-3,TRBD1,TGTGCCAGCAGCCCAGGACAGGGCGGCACAGATACGCAGTATTTT,CASSPGQGGTDTQYF
14,NA,TRBV29-1,TRBJ2-1,TRBD2,TGCAGCGTTGAAGGGCGGGGGGCGAGAGATGAGCAGTTCTTC,CSVEGRGARDEQFF
16,NA,TRBV30,TRBJ1-2,TRBD1,TGTGCCCGCTCGAGGGGGACAGGGGAGAGGGACTATGGCTACACCTTC,CARSRGTGERDYGYTF
18,NA,TRBV7-9,TRBJ2-3,NA,TGTGCCAGCAGCAAAATGGCGGGGAGGCGCCCGGGCACAGATACGCAGTATTTT,CASSKMAGRRPGTDTQYF
13,NA,TRBV12-3/TRBV12-4,TRBJ2-1,TRBD2,TGTGCCAGCAGTATCGCTAGCGGGAGAGAGCAGTTCTTC,CASSIASGREQFF
14,NA,TRBV6-1,TRBJ1-2,NA,TGTGCCAGCAGTGACCACTTAACTTCCTATGGCTACACCTTC,CASSDHLTSYGYTF
14,NA,TRBV7-9,TRBJ2-1,TRBD1,TGTGCCAGCAGCTTAGCAGGGGGCCTCAATGAGCAGTTCTTC,CASSLAGGLNEQFF
14,NA,TRBV2,TRBJ1-5,TRBD1,TGTGCCAGCAAGACACAGGGGGGAATCCAGCCCCAGCATTTT,CASKTQGGIQPQHF
13,NA,TRBV5-4,TRBJ1-1,NA,TGTGCCAGCAGCTTGACGGCGGGCACTGAAGCTTTCTTT,CASSLTAGTEAFF
14,NA,TRBV30,TRBJ1-2,NA,TGTGCCTGGAGTGGCGGGGCGGACTTCAATGGCTACACCTTC,CAWSGGADFNGYTF
15,NA,TRBV9,TRBJ2-3,TRBD2,TGTGCCAGCAACTCGGGCGGGGGTGGCACAGATACGCAGTATTTT,CASNSGGGGTDTQYF
15,NA,TRBV7-9,TRBJ1-5,TRBD1,TGTGCCAGCAGCGGGACAGGGGGAGGCAATCAGCCCCAGCATTTT,CASSGTGGGNQPQHF
14,NA,TRBV13,TRBJ2-1,NA,TGTGCCAGCAGCCCAACCCGGGACTGGAATGAGCAGTTCTTC,CASSPTRDWNEQFF
11,NA,TRBV29-1,TRBJ2-7,NA,TGCAGCGTTGGTGGAGGATACGAGCAGTACTTC,CSVGGGYEQYF
21,NA,TRBV3-1/TRBV3-2,TRBJ2-3,TRBD2,TGTGCCAGCAGCCAAGATGAGGCTAGCGGGGGGGCCAAGGTGGGCACAGATACGCAGTATTTT,CASSQDEASGGAKVGTDTQYF
13,NA,TRBV18,TRBJ1-6,NA,TGTGCCAGCTCACCCACAGGGATCACGGCCCTCCACTTT,CASSPTGITALHF